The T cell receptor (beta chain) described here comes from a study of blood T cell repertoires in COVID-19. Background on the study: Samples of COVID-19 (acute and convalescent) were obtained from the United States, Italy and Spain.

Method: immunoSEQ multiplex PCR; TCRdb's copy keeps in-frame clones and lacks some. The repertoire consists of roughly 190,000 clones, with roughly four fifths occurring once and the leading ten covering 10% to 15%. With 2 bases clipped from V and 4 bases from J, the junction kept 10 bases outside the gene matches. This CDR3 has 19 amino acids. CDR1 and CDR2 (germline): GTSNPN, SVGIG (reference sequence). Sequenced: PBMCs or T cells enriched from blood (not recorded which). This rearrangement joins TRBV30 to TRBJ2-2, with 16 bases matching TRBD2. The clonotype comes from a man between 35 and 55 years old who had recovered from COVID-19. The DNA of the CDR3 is TGTGCCTGGAGTCTCCCGGGACTAGCGGGAGGGCCCGGCACCGGGGAGCTGTTTTTT. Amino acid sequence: CAWSLPGLAGGPGTGELFF.